What follows are 14 T cell receptor beta chains derived from one specimen sequenced in a study of blood T cells in healthy people across ages. Next came a second PCR, run for roughly 6 to 11 cycles, which used a sample-barcoded 5' primer along with a J-beta primer mix. One entry per CDR3 protein, called by TCRdb with MiXCR from the 5' RACE reads. The repertoire holds about 1.7 million distinct CDR3 sequences, with approximately 30% as singletons. What was sequenced was blood. These receptors came from a woman aged 25 to 39 in good health.

At least ten counts were recorded for this clonotype. This chain links TRBV5-1 with TRBJ2-7; D may be TRBD2 (5 bases). This CDR3 has 13 residues. Trimming stripped 3 bases from V and 6 bases from J, with 13 bases between. Germline values: CDR1 SGHRS, CDR2 YFSETQ. CDR3 in amino acids: CASSYDGVGEQYF. For the CDR3, the DNA is TGCGCCAGCAGCTATGACGGGGTTGGCGAGCAGTACTTC.

This clonotype turned up a few times. This sequence joins TRBV28 and TRBJ2-7, with D possibly matching TRBD2 (6 bases). The ends were cut back, 9 bases at V and 0 bases at J, with 21 bases in the middle. CDR3 length equals 16 residues. Germline CDR1 MDHEN, CDR2 SYDVKM. CDR3 sequence (DNA): TGTGCCAGTCAGAGTCCGGGACTCCCGAGCTCCTACGAGCAGTACTTC. Translated, it gives CASQSPGLPSSYEQYF.

The chain joins TRBV20-1 to TRBJ2-5; 13 bases agree with TRBD2. V lost 0 bases to trimming and J lost 4 bases; unmatched junction nucleotides: 14. From germline, CDR1 is DFQATT and CDR2 SNEGSKA (reference sequence). This CDR3 is built from 19 residues. The CDR3 here is CSARDPGAPTSGGRETQYF. CDR3 nucleotides: TGCAGTGCTAGAGACCCAGGAGCCCCGACTAGCGGGGGGAGAGAGACCCAGTACTTC.

Ten or more counts support this clonotype. J is TRBJ2-4 and V is TRBV6-6, with D unclear. Trimming removed 2 bases at V and 6 bases at J, with 14 bases between. The CDR3 extends over 15 amino acids. The germline gives CDR1 MNHNY, CDR2 SVGAGI (reference sequence). The DNA for the CDR3 is TGTGCCAGCAGTTACGGGGTAGGGTCAGGAAACATTCAGTACTTC. Residues: CASSYGVGSGNIQYF.

The gene calls are TRBV7-6 and TRBJ2-5; D possibly uses TRBD1 or TRBD2 (5 bases each). Trimming cost V 6 bases and J 4 bases, with 15 bases left between them. Germline values: CDR1 SGHVS, CDR2 FNYEAQ. There are 14 residues in the CDR3. CDR3 amino acids: CASSQGRTPETQYF. The CDR3 bases are TGTGCCAGCAGTCAGGGACGGACCCCAGAGACCCAGTACTTC.

The chain joins TRBV5-1 to TRBJ2-7; 9 bases are shared with TRBD2. Looked up from germline, CDR1 is SGHRS and CDR2 is YFSETQ. The CDR3 sequence is 14 residues long. V gave up 0 bases and J gave up 7 bases; unmatched junction bases: 5. The CDR3 bases are TGCGCCAGCAGCTTGGATAGCGGGAGCGGTGAGCAGTACTTC. This sequence encodes CASSLDSGSGEQYF.

V gene TRBV4-1 combines with J gene TRBJ1-2; D call uncertain. CDR3 size: 14 residues. Germline loops: CDR1 MGHRA, CDR2 YSYEKL. The V and J ends lost 4 bases and 8 bases respectively, with 17 bases between them. CDR3 sequence reads: CASSRKSNWVGYTF. DNA for the CDR3: TGCGCCAGCAGCCGAAAGTCTAATTGGGTGGGCTACACCTTC.

The rearrangement uses TRBV3-1 and TRBJ1-2, with D possibly being TRBD1 (5 bases). The germline gives CDR1 LGHDT, CDR2 YNNKEL (reference sequence). V was clipped by 3 bases and J by 7 bases, with 15 bases between them. The CDR3 length is 14 residues. The CDR3 DNA reads as TGTGCCAGCAGCCAGACGACCTGGGACGGTGGCTACACCTTC. It codes for CASSQTTWDGGYTF.

The rearrangement joins TRBV7-6 to TRBJ2-5; TRBD2 matches at 12 bases. The CDR3 spans 16 residues. With V trimmed by 5 bases and J by 0 bases, 4 bases remained unmatched. CDR1 and CDR2 (germline): SGHVS, FNYEAQ. CDR3 in DNA: TGTGCCAGCAGCGCCGGGACTAGCGGGTACCAAGAGACCCAGTACTTC. Its protein product is CASSAGTSGYQETQYF.

Points on this clonotype: Compared with germline, one end of the junction differs, possibly owing to a read error. The rearrangement uses TRBV28 and TRBJ1-6; no clear D. Per germline, CDR1 MDHEN and CDR2 SYDVKM. The length of the CDR3 is 13 residues. CDR3 sequence: CASSQPGNSLLHF. The CDR3 coding sequence is TGTGCCAGCAGTCAACCGGGTAATTCACTCCTCCACTTT. The full variable domain, its missing parts supplied by reference TRBV28 and TRBJ1-6, is DVKVTQSSRYLVKRTGEKVFLECVQDMDHENMFWYRQDPGLGLRLIYFSYDVKMKEKGDIPEGYSVSREKKERFSLILESASTNQTSMYLCASSQPGNSLLHFGNGTRLTVT.

This clonotype was seen a few times. This chain connects TRBV29-1 to TRBJ2-3; 14 nucleotides match TRBD2. Germline lookup yields CDR1 SQVTM and CDR2 ANQGSEA. The CDR3 has 13 amino acids. The trim removed 4 bases at V and 8 bases at J, leaving 2 bases unmatched. CDR3 sequence reads: CSVGGLAGVTQYF. In DNA form, the CDR3 reads TGCAGCGTTGGGGGACTAGCGGGGGTTACGCAGTATTTT.

This clonotype was observed at least ten times. V is TRBV4-1 and J is TRBJ2-7; D is uncertain. Germline V gene sequence: CDR1 MGHRA, CDR2 YSYEKL. V shed 1 base and J shed 3 bases, with 16 bases lying between them. CDR3 length equals 16 residues. DNA for the CDR3: TGCGCCAGCAGCCAAGTCTCTCGGGCAGGAATCTACGAGCAGTACTTC. Translated, it gives CASSQVSRAGIYEQYF.

The gene calls are TRBV20-1 and TRBJ1-2, with 7 nucleotides matching TRBD1. Germline V gives CDR1 DFQATT, CDR2 SNEGSKA (reference sequence). Trimming took 5 bases from V and 4 from J; bases not matched to a gene: 7. The CDR3 is 13 residues long. CDR3 DNA: TGCAGTGCTCAATCCGGGACAGTCTATGGCTACACCTTC. As protein: CSAQSGTVYGYTF.

This clonotype was seen a few times. V and J are TRBV28 and TRBJ1-2; D is unresolved. Germline values: CDR1 MDHEN, CDR2 SYDVKM. The CDR3 totals 12 residues. Trimming took off 2 bases at V and 3 bases at J, with 4 bases between the two ends. In DNA, the CDR3 is TGTGCCAGCAGTTTAAAGCACTATGGCTACACCTTC. This encodes CASSLKHYGYTF.